The sample holds a few counts of the clone carrying this T cell receptor (beta chain). V shed 5 bases, J shed 4 bases, and the junction held 5 bases outside the gene matches. CDR1 and CDR2 from the germline V gene are SGHVS and FQNEAQ. The CDR3 runs to 15 residues. These data belong to a study of response to subunit inactivated influenza vaccine. TCRdb re-derived calls from the RT-PCR reads in MiXCR, one entry per CDR3 protein. The sample consists of some 160,000 distinct CDR3 sequences, approximately 10% of them appearing once. This rearrangement joins TRBV7-8 to TRBJ2-7; 13 bases are a match to TRBD2. The TCR comes from a man aged 45-65 years who received an inactivated influenza vaccine. The sample here was non-naive T cells sorted from PBMCs, taken 40 to 50 days after vaccination. The CDR3: CASSPWTSGSYEQYF. Written as DNA, the CDR3 is TGTGCCAGCAGCCCCTGGACTAGCGGGAGTTACGAGCAGTACTTC.